This T cell receptor (beta chain) came from a study of response to subunit inactivated influenza vaccine (dated by TCRdb to the late 2010s). For context, the study as a whole: To follow how T cells responded to a trivalent subunit inactivated influenza vaccine, the researchers relied on deep quantitative profiling of the T cell receptor repertoire. Findings and caveats that apply to the study as a whole: It was suggested by the authors that each seasonal influenza vaccination may recruit only a limited number of new T cells.

This clonotype was observed at least ten times. Its antigen target is currently unknown. Base quality data are lacking; no much larger clone is found one base away. What this sample's time point label stands for: more than 35 days after influenza vaccine administration. The library was generated by RT-PCR. The sequencer listed for this sample is Illumina HiSeq 2500. TCRdb itself trimmed the public reads at Q25 with fastp, ran MiXCR and retained productive beta chains. Rows matching on CDR3 protein sequence are summarized as one entry with the most common DNA and genes. This sample has hundreds of thousands of distinct CDR3 sequences in its table, and roughly 9.8% of those were observed once. The top ten constitute 12% of the sample. Including cysteine and phenylalanine, the CDR3 has 12 amino acids. The only DNA kept is the CDR3, 36 bases in frame from the first base. For CDR1 and CDR2, the germline V gene (reference sequence) lists LNHNV and YYDKDF. V is clipped by 5 bases and J by 3 bases, and the sequence between their germline boundaries is 5 bases long.

The sequence links TRBV15 to TRBJ2-1, with the identity of the D gene unclear. The sequence came from a man in his fifties or sixties who received an inactivated influenza vaccine. Donor details come from another sample of the same person, matched by shared clones. The sample here was PBMCs from blood, taken 35 to 45 days after vaccination. The encoded CDR3 is CATSVGYNEQFF. The DNA sequence is TGTGCCACCAGCGTTGGCTACAATGAGCAGTTCTTC.